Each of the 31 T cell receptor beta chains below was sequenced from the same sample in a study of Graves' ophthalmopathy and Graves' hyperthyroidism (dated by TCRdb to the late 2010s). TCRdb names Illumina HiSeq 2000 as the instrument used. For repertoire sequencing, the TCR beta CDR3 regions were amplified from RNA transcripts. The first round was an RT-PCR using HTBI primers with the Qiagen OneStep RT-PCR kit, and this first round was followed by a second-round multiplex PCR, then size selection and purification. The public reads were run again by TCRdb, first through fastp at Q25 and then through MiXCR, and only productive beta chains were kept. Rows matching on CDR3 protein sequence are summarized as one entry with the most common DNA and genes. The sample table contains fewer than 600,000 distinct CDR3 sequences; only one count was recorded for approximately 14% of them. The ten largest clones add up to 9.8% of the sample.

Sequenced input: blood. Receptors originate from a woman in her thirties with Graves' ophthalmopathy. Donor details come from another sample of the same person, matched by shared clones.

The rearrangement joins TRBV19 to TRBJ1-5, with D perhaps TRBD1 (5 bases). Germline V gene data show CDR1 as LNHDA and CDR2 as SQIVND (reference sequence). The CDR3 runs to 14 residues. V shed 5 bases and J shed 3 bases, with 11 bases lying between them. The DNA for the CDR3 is TGTGCCAGTAGTGTCGACAGCCACAATCAGCCCCAGCATTTT. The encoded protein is CASSVDSHNQPQHF. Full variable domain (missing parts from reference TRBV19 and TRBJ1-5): DGGITQSPKYLFRKEGQNVTLSCEQNLNHDAMYWYRQDPGQGLRLIYYSQIVNDFQKGDIAEGYSVSREKKESFPLTVTSAQKNPTAFYLCASSVDSHNQPQHFGDGTRLSIL.

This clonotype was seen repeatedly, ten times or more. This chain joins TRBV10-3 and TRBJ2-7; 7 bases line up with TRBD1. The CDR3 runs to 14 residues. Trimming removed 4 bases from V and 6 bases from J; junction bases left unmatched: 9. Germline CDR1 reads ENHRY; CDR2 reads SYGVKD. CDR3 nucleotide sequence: TGTGCCATCAGTGCCGACAGGGTCGCTTCCGAGCAGTACTTC. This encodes CAISADRVASEQYF.

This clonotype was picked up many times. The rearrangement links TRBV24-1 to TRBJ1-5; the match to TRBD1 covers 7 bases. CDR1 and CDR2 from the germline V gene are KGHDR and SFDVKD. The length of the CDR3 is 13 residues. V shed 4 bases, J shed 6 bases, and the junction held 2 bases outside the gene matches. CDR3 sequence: CATSEAGGQPQHF. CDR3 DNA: TGTGCCACCAGTGAGGCAGGGGGTCAGCCCCAGCATTTT.

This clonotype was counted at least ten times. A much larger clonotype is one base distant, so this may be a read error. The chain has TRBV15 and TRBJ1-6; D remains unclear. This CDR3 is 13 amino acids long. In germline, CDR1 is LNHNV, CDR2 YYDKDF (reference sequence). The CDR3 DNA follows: TGTGCCACCACCAAAAGACTAAATTCACACCTCCACTTT. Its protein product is CATTKRLNSHLHF. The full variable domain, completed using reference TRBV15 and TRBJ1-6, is DAMVIQNPRYQVTQFGKPVTLSCSQTLNHNVMYWYQQKSSQAPKLLFHYYDKDFNNEADTPDNFQSRRPNTSFCFLDIRSPGLGDTAMYLCATTKRLNSHLHFGNGTRLTVT.

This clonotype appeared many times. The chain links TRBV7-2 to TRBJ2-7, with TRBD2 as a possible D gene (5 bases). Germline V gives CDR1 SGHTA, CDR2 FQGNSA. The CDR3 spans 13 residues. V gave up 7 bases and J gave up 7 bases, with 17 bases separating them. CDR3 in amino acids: CASILGKTGEQYF. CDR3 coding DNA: TGTGCCAGCATACTAGGAAAAACTGGGGAGCAGTACTTC.

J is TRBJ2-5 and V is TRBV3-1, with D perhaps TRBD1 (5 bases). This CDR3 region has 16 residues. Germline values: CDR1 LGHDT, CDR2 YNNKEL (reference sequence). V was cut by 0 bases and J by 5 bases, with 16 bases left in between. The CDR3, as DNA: TGTGCCAGCAGCCAAGACGGCAGGGTGAGTAGGGAGACCCAGTACTTC. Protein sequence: CASSQDGRVSRETQYF.

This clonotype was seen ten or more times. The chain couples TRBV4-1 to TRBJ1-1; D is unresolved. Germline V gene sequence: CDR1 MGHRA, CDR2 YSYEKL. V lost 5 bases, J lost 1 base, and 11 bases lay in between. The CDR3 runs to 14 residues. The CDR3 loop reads CASSYRPENTEAFF. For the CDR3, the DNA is TGCGCCAGCAGCTATAGACCCGAGAACACTGAAGCTTTCTTT.

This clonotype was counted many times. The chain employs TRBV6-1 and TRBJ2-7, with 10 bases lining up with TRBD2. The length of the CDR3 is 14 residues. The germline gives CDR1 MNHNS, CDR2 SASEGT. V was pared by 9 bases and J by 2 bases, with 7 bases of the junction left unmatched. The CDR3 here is CASGRTSGPYEQYF. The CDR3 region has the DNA TGTGCCAGTGGCCGGACTAGCGGCCCCTACGAGCAGTACTTC.

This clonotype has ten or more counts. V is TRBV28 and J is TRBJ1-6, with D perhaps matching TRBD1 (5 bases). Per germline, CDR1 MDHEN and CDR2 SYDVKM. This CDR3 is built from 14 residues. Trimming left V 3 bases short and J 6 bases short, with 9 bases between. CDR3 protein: CASSFSGSNSPLHF. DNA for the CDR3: TGTGCCAGCAGTTTCTCAGGGAGTAATTCACCCCTCCACTTT.

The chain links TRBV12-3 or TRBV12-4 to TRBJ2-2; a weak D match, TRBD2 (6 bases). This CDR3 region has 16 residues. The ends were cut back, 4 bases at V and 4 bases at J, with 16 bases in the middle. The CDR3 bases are TGTGCCAGCAGTTCCCCAACTAGCTCTGGCACCGGGGAGCTGTTTTTT. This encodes CASSSPTSSGTGELFF.

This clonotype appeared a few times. CDR3 sequence (DNA): TGTGCCTGGAGTGGGCCAAGGTACCAAGAGACCCAGTACTTC. This translates into CAWSGPRYQETQYF. The chain is built from TRBV30 and TRBJ2-5; D is undetermined. The CDR3 spans 14 residues. V lost 1 base and J lost 0, with 9 bases in between. Looked up from germline, CDR1 is GTSNPN and CDR2 is SVGIG (reference sequence).

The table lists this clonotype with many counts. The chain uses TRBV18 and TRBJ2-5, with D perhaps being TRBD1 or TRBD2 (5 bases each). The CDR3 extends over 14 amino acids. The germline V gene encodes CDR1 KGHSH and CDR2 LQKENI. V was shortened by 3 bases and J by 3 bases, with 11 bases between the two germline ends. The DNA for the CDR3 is TGTGCCAGCTCACCGTTTGGGGGAGAAGAGACCCAGTACTTC. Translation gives CASSPFGGEETQYF.

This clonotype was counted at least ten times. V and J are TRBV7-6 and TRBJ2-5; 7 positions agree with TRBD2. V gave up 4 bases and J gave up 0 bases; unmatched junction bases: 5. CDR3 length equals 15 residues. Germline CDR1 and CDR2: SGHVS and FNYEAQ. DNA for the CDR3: TGTGCCAGCAGCTCCTTTGGGGGGGACCAAGAGACCCAGTACTTC. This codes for CASSSFGGDQETQYF.

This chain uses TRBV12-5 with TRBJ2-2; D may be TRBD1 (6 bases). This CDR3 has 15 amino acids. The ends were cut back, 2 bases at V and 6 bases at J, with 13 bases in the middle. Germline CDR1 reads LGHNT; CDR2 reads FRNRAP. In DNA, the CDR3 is TGTGCTAGTGGTTTGCCTGGCAGGGGCCCCGGGGAGCTGTTTTTT. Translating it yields CASGLPGRGPGELFF.

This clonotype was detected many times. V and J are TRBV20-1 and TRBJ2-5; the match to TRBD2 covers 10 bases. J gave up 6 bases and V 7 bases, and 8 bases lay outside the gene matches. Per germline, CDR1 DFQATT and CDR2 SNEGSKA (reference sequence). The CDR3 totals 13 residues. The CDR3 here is CSVKTSGAKTQYF. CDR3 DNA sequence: TGCAGTGTTAAAACTAGCGGGGCAAAGACCCAGTACTTC.

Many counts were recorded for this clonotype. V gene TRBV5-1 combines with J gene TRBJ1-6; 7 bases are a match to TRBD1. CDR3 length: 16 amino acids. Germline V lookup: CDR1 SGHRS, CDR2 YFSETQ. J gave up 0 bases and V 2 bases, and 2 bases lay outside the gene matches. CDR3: CASSFRDSSYNSPLHF. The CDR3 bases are TGCGCCAGCAGCTTCAGGGACAGCTCCTATAATTCACCCCTCCACTTT. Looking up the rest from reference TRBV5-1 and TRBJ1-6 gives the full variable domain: KAGVTQTPRYLIKTRGQQVTLSCSPISGHRSVSWYQQTPGQGLQFLFEYFSETQRNKGNFPGRFSGRQFSNSRSEMNVSTLELGDSALYLCASSFRDSSYNSPLHFGNGTRLTVT.

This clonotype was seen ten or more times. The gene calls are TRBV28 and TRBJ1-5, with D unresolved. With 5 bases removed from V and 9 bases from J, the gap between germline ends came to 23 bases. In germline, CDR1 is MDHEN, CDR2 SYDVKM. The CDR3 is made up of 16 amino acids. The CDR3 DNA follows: TGTGCCAGCAGTCCCCCGGGTTCCATCCCATCATTGCCCCAGCATTTT. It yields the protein CASSPPGSIPSLPQHF.

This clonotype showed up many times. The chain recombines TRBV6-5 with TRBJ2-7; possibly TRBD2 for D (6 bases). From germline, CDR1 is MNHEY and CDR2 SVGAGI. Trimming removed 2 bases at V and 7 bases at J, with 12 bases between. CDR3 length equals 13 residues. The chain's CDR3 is CASSYGTAREQYF. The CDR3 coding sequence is TGTGCCAGCAGTTACGGGACTGCTCGGGAGCAGTACTTC.

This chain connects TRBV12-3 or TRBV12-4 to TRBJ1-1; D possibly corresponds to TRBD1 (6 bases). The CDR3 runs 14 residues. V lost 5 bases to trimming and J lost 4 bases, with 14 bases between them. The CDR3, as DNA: TGTGCCAGCAGTAACGGACAGCAACCCACTGAAGCTTTCTTT. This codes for CASSNGQQPTEAFF.

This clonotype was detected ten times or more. CDR3 residues: CASSTLLLRERGPQHF. CDR3 in DNA: TGTGCCAGCAGTACCCTTCTCCTCCGGGAGCGCGGGCCCCAGCATTTT. This sequence joins TRBV6-1 and TRBJ1-5, with D hard to call. The CDR3 is 16 amino acids. Trimming took off 5 bases at V and 9 bases at J, with 23 bases between the two ends. Germline lookup yields CDR1 MNHNS and CDR2 SASEGT.

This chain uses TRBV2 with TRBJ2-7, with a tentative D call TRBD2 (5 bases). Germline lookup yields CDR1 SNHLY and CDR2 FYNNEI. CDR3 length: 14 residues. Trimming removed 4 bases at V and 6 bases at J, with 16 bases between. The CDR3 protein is CASSVGSEGSEQYF. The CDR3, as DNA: TGTGCCAGCAGTGTGGGGTCTGAGGGCTCCGAGCAGTACTTC. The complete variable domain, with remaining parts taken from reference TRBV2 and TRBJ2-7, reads EPEVTQTPSHQVTQMGQEVILRCVPISNHLYFYWYRQILGQKVEFLVSFYNNEISEKSEIFDDQFSVERPDGSNFTLKIRSTKLEDSAMYFCASSVGSEGSEQYFGPGTRLTVT.

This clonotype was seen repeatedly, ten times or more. The CDR3 is CASSLMSYEQYF. The CDR3 region has the DNA TGTGCCAGCAGTTTAATGTCCTACGAGCAGTACTTC. The chain links TRBV28 to TRBJ2-7; D gene ambiguous. CDR3 length: 12 residues. Trimming removed 2 bases at V and 1 base at J, with 3 bases between. Germline-derived CDR1 and CDR2 are MDHEN and SYDVKM.

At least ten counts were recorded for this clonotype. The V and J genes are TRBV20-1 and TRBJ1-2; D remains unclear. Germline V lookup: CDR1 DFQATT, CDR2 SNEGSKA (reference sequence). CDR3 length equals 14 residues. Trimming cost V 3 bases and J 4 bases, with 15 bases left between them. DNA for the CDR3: TGCAGTGCTAGTCAGTCTACCGCAAGCTATGGCTACACCTTC. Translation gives CSASQSTASYGYTF.

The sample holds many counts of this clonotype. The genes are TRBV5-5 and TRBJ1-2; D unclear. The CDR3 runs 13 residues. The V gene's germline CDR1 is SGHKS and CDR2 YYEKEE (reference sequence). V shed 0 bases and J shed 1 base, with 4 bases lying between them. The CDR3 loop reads CASSLGINYGYTF. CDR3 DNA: TGTGCCAGCAGCTTGGGGATTAACTATGGCTACACCTTC.

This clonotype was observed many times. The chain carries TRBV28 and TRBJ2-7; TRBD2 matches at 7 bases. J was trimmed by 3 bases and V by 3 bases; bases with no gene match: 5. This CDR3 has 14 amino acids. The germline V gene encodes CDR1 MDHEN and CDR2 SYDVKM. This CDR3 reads CASSFAGEGYEQYF. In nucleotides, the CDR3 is TGTGCCAGCAGTTTCGCGGGGGAAGGCTACGAGCAGTACTTC. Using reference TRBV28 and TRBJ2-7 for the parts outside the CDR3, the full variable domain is DVKVTQSSRYLVKRTGEKVFLECVQDMDHENMFWYRQDPGLGLRLIYFSYDVKMKEKGDIPEGYSVSREKKERFSLILESASTNQTSMYLCASSFAGEGYEQYFGPGTRLTVT.

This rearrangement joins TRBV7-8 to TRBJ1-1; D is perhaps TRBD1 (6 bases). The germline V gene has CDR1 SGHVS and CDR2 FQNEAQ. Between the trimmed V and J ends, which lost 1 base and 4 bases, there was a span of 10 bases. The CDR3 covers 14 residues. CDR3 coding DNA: TGTGCCAGCAGCTTAGAGGGGGGAGCCACTGAAGCTTTCTTT. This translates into CASSLEGGATEAFF.

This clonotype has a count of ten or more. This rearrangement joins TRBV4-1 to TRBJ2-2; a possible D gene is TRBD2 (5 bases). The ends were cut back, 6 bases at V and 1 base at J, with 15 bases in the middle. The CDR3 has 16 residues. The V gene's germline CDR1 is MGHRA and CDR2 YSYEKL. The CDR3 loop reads CASRLRALGNTGELFF. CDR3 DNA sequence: TGCGCCAGCAGACTGCGGGCCCTAGGGAACACCGGGGAGCTGTTTTTT.

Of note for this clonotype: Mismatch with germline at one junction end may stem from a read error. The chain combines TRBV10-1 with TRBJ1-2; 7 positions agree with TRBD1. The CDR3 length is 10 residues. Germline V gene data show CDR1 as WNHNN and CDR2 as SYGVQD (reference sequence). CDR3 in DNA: TGCGCCAGCAGGGTGGACAGGTGCCTCTTC. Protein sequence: CASRVDRCLF.

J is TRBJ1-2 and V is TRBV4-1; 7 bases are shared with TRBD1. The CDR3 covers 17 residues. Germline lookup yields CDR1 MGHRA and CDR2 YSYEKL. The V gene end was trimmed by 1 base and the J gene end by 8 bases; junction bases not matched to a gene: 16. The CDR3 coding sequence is TGCGCCAGCAGCCAAGTAGGGGGACCAGACAGGGTGGAAGGCTACACCTTC. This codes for CASSQVGGPDRVEGYTF.

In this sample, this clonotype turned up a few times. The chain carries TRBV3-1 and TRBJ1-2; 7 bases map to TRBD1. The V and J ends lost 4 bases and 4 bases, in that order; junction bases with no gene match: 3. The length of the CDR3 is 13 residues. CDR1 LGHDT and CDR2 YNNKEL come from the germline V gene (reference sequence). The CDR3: CASSRQGLYGYTF. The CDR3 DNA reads TGTGCCAGCAGCCGACAGGGCCTCTATGGCTACACCTTC.

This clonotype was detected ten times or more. In DNA form, the CDR3 reads TGTGCCAGCAGTGAGGGGGATATGAATTCACCCCTCCACTTT. It encodes CASSEGDMNSPLHF. The rearrangement uses TRBV6-1 and TRBJ1-6; weak D call: TRBD1 (5 bases). The CDR3 runs 14 residues. Germline CDR1 and CDR2: MNHNS and SASEGT. V lost 3 bases to trimming and J lost 7 bases, with 10 bases between them.